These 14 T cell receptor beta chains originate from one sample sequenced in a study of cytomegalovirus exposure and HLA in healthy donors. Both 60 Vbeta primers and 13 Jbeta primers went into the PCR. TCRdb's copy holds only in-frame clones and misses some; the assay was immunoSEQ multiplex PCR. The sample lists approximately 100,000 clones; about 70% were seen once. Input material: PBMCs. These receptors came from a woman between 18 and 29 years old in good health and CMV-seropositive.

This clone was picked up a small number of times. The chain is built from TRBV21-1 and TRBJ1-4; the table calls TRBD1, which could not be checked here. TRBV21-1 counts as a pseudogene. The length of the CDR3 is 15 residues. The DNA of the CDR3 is TGTGCCAGCAGCGAGACAGGGAAGGTGGATGAAAAACTGTTTTTT. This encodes CASSETGKVDEKLFF.

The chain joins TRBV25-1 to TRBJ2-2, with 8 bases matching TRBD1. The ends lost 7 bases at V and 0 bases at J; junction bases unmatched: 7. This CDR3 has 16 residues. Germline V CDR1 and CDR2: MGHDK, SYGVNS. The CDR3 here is CASTQKQGANTGELFF. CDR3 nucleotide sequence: TGTGCCAGCACTCAGAAACAGGGGGCGAACACCGGGGAGCTGTTTTTT.

The CDR3 DNA is TGTGCCAGCTCATCGGAGTATCTTAGCACAGATACGCAGTATTTT. Protein product: CASSSEYLSTDTQYF. V gene TRBV18 combines with J gene TRBJ2-3; no clear D. V lost 5 bases, J lost 0 bases, and 12 bases lay in between. This CDR3 has 15 residues. Germline V gene lookup returns CDR1 KGHSH and CDR2 LQKENI.

The CDR3 DNA is TGCAGCACCGAGGTGGCCATGAACACTGAAGCTTTCTTT. Residues: CSTEVAMNTEAFF. This sequence joins TRBV29-1 and TRBJ1-1; D uncertain. The CDR3 consists of 13 residues. CDR1 and CDR2 from the germline V gene are SQVTM and ANQGSEA. V was cut by 8 bases and J by 0 bases, with 13 bases left in between.

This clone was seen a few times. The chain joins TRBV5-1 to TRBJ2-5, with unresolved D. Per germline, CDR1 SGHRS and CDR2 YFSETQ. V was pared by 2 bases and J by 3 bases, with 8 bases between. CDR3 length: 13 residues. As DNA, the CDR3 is TGCGCCAGCAGCTTCGCTCAGGAAGAGACCCAGTACTTC. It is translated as CASSFAQEETQYF.

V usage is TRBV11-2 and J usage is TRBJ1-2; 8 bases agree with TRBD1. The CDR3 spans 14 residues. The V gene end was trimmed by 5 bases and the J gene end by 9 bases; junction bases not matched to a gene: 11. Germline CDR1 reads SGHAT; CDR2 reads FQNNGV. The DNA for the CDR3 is TGTGCCAGCAGCGGACCGGGACAGGATCTCAGCTACACCTTC. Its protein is CASSGPGQDLSYTF.

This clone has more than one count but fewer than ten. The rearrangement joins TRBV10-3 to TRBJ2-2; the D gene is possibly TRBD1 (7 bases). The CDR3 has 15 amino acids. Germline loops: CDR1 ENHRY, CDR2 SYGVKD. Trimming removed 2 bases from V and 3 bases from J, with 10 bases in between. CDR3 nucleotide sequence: TGTGCCATCAGTGAGGGAGGGGGCCACACCGGGGAGCTGTTTTTT. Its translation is CAISEGGGHTGELFF.

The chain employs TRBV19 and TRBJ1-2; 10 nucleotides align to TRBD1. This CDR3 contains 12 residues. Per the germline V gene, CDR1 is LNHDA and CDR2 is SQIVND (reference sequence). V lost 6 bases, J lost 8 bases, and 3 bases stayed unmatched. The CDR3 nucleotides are TGTGCCAGTAGAGGGACAGGGGACGGCTACACCTTC. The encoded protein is CASRGTGDGYTF.

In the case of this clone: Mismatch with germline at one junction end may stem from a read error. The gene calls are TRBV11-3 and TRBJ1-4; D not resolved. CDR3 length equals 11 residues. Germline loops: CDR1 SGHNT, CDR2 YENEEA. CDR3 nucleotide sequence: TGTGCCAGCAGCTTAAACCCCAACAAGATTTTT. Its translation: CASSLNPNKIF. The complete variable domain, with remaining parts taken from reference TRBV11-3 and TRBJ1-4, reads EAGVVQSPRYKIIEKKQPVAFWCNPISGHNTLYWYLQNLGQGPELLIRYENEEAVDDSQLPKDRFSAERLKGVDSTLKIQPAELGDSAVYLCASSLNPNKIFGSGTQLSVL.

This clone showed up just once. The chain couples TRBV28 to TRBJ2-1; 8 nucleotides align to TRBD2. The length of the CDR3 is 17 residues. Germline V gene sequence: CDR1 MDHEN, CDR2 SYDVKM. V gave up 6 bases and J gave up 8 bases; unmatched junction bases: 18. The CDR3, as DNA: TGTGCCAGCAGCTCACGGGAGGGATGGAGTGGTGTTCATGAGCAGTTCTTC. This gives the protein CASSSREGWSGVHEQFF. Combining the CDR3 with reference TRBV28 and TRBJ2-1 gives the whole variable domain DVKVTQSSRYLVKRTGEKVFLECVQDMDHENMFWYRQDPGLGLRLIYFSYDVKMKEKGDIPEGYSVSREKKERFSLILESASTNQTSMYLCASSSREGWSGVHEQFFGPGTRLTVL.

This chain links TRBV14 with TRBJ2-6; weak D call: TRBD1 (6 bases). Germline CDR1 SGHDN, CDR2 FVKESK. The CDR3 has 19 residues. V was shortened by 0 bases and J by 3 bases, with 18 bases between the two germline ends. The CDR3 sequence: CASSQERGRGAFGANVLTF. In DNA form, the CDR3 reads TGTGCCAGCAGCCAAGAAAGGGGCAGGGGAGCTTTTGGGGCCAACGTCCTGACTTTC.

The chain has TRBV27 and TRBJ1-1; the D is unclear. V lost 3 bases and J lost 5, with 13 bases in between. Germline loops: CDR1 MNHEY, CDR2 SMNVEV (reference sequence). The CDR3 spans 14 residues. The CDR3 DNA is TGTGCCAGCAGTTTGGAACCTCGAGGGACTGAAGCTTTCTTT. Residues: CASSLEPRGTEAFF.

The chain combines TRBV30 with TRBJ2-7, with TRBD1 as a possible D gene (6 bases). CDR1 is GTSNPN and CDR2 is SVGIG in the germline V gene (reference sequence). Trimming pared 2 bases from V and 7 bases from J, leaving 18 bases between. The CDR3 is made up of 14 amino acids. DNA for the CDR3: TGTGCCTGGAGTCCCCTCTCACAGGGCGGGGAGCAGTACTTC. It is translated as CAWSPLSQGGEQYF. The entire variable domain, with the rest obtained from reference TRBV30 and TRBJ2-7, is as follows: SQTIHQWPATLVQPVGSPLSLECTVEGTSNPNLYWYRQAAGRGLQLLFYSVGIGQISSEVPQNLSASRPQDRQFILSSKKLLLSDSGFYLCAWSPLSQGGEQYFGPGTRLTVT.

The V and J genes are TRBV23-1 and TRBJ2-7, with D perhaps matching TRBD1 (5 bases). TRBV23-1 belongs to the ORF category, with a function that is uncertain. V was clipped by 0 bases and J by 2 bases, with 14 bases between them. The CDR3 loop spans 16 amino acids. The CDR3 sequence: CASSQSASQVTYEQYF. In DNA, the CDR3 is TGCGCCAGCAGTCAATCGGCCTCACAGGTTACCTACGAGCAGTACTTC.